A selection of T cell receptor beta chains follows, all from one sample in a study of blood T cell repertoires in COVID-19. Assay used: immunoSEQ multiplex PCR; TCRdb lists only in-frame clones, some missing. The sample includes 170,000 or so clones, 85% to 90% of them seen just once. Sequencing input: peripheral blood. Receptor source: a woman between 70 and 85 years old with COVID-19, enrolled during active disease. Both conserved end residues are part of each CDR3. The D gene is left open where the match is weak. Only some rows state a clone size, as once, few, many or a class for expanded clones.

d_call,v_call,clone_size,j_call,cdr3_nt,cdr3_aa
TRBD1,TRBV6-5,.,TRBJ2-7,TGTGCCAGCAGTTGCTCAGATACAGGGGGCTACGAGCAGTACTTC,CASSCSDTGGYEQYF
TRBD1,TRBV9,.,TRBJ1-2,TGTGCCAGCAGCGTAGGACAGGGATTAGTCGCAGGCTACACCTTC,CASSVGQGLVAGYTF
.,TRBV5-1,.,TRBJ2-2,TGCGCCAGCACCCAGATCGCAACATCTTCGAACACCGGGGAGCTGTTTTTT,CASTQIATSSNTGELFF
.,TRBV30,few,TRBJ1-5,TGTGCCTGGAGGTCAAGGACAGCCCTGAATAAGCCCCAGCATTTT,CAWRSRTALNKPQHF
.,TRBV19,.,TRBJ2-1,TGTGCCAGTAGCCCCCCAGGGTTATTCAATGAGCAGTTCTTC,CASSPPGLFNEQFF
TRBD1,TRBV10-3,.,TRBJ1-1,TGTGCCATCAGTGATCATACAGGGGGCACTGAAGCTTTCTTT,CAISDHTGGTEAFF
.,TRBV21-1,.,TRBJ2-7,TGTGCCAGCAGCAAAGAGGAGACAGGGGGCCCTAGCGGGACAACCTACGAGCAGTACTTC,CASSKEETGGPSGTTYEQYF
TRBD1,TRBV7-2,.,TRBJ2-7,TGTGCCAGCAGCCTAAGGACAGGGGAAGAGCAGTACTTC,CASSLRTGEEQYF
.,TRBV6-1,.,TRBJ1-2,TGTGCCAGCAGTGAAGGGCCGACTAACTATGGCTACACCTTC,CASSEGPTNYGYTF
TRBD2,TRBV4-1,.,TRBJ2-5,TGCGCCAGCAGCCAGTTTCTAGCGGGAGGGACCCAGTACTTC,CASSQFLAGGTQYF
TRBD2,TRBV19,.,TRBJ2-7,TGTGCCAGTAGTATAGGGGGGGGGTCCCCTTTCTACGAGCAGTACTTC,CASSIGGGSPFYEQYF
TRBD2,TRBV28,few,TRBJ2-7,TGTGCCAGCGGTCCCCCAGGCGGGAGCTCCTACGAGCAGTACTTC,CASGPPGGSSYEQYF
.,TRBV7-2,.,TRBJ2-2,TGTGCCAGCAGCCCGGACAGGAACACCGGGGAGCTGTTTTTT,CASSPDRNTGELFF
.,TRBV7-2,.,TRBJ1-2,TGTGCCAGCAGCTTAGCGTTGGGGGCGGATGGCTACACCTTC,CASSLALGADGYTF
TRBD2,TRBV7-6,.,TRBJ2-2,TGTGCCAGCAGCCCTCTAGCGGGAGGGCAAACCGGGGAGCTGTTTTTT,CASSPLAGGQTGELFF
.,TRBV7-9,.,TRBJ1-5,TGTGCCAGCAGCGTCGGGGGTCAGGATTATCAGCCCCAGCATTTT,CASSVGGQDYQPQHF
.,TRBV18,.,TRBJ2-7,TGTGCCAGCTCGGACTTCCCTTCGCCCCAAGCCTACGAGCAGTACTTC,CASSDFPSPQAYEQYF
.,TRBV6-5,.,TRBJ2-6,TGTGCCAGCAGTTTTCTTCCCGGCTCTGGGGCCAACGTCCTGACTTTC,CASSFLPGSGANVLTF
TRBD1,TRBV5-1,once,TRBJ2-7,TGCGCCAGCAGATCCGGGACAGGCAACTACGAGCAGTACTTC,CASRSGTGNYEQYF
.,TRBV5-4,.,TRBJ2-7,TGTGCCAGCAGCTTTCCGGGACACACTTACGAGCAGTACTTC,CASSFPGHTYEQYF
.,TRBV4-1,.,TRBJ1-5,TGCGCCAGCAGCCCGAGGACAGCCAAGGGGTATCAGCCCCAGCATTTT,CASSPRTAKGYQPQHF
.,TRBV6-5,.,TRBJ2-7,TGTGCCAGCAGCATACAGGGCTACGAGCAGTACTTC,CASSIQGYEQYF
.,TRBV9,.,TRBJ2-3,TGTGCCAGCAGCGTAGGGCCCTCCACAGATACGCAGTATTTT,CASSVGPSTDTQYF
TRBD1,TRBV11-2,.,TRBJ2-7,TGTGCCAGCAGCCACAACAGGGGGATATTGAAACTGGAGCAGTACTTC,CASSHNRGILKLEQYF
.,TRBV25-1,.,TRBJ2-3,TGTGCCAGCAGTGAACGGAGGGTTCCAGATACGCAGTATTTT,CASSERRVPDTQYF
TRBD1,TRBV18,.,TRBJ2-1,TGTGCCAGCTCACTACAGGGGCTCGATTTCAATGAGCAGTTCTTC,CASSLQGLDFNEQFF
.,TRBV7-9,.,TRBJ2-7,TGTGCCAGCAGCCCCGGCTACGAGCAGTACTTC,CASSPGYEQYF
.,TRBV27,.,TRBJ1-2,TGTGCCAGCAGTTTAAGCTACCGGGGGGACTATGGCTACACCTTC,CASSLSYRGDYGYTF
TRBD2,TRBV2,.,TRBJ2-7,TGTGCCAGCAGTGAAGCGCCGGGAGGGAACTCCTACGAGCAGTACTTC,CASSEAPGGNSYEQYF
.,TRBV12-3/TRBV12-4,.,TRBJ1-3,TGTGCCAGCAGTTCCCAGGGGAAAGGATATTTT,CASSSQGKGYF
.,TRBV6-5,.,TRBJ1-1,TGTGCCAGCACCCGGAACACTGAAGCTTTCTTT,CASTRNTEAFF
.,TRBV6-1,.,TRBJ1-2,TGTGCCAGCACTCGGGGAGTAGCCTATGGCTACACCTTC,CASTRGVAYGYTF
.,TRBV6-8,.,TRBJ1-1,TGTGCCAGCAGCAGAGAGGGAGGGGGAGGTGAAGCTTTCTTT,CASSREGGGGEAFF
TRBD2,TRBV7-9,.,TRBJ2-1,TGTGCCAGCAGCTTAGATCTAGCGGGAACTGATGATGAGCAGTTCTTC,CASSLDLAGTDDEQFF
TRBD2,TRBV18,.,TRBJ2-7,TGTGCCAGCTCACCGGGACTAGCGGAGTTCTACGAGCAGTACTTC,CASSPGLAEFYEQYF
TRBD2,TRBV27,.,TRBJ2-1,TGTGCCAGCAGTTTCCTATATACTAGCGGGAGTTCCTACAATGAGCAGTTCTTC,CASSFLYTSGSSYNEQFF
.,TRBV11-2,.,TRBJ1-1,TGTGCCAGCAGCTTAGTCAGTGGTACGGGGAACACTGAAGCTTTCTTT,CASSLVSGTGNTEAFF
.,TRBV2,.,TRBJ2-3,TGTGCCAGCTACGGGAGTAGCACAGATACGCAGTATTTT,CASYGSSTDTQYF
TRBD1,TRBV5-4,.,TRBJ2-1,TGTGCCAGCAGCCCAGACAGGGACTCCTACAATGAGCAGTTCTTC,CASSPDRDSYNEQFF
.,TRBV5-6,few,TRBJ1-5,TGTGCCAGCAGCTTGTTATTCGGGGGTCAGCCCCAGCATTTT,CASSLLFGGQPQHF
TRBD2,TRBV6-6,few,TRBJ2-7,TGTGCCAGCAGTCTAGTCCGCAATACCGGACTAGGCAGTTCCTACGAGCAGTACTTC,CASSLVRNTGLGSSYEQYF
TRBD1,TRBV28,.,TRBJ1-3,TGTGCCAGCAGTTTATGGGGACAGGGAAACACCATATATTTT,CASSLWGQGNTIYF
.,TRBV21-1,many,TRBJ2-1,TGTGCCAGCAGCAACAACCCGGGACTAGTAAACTACAATGAGCAGTTCTTC,CASSNNPGLVNYNEQFF
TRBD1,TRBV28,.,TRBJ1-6,TGTGCCAGCAGTTCCGGGACAGATTATAATTCACCCCTCCACTTT,CASSSGTDYNSPLHF
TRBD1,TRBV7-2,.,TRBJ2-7,TGTGCCAGCAGCAAGGGGGACAGGAGCTACGAGCAGTACTTC,CASSKGDRSYEQYF
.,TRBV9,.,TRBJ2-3,TGTGCCAGCAGCCTACGGGGGGCAGACCCTAGCACAGATACGCAGTATTTT,CASSLRGADPSTDTQYF
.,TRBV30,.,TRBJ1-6,TGTGCCTGGAGGGCAGGGGAATCACCCCTCCACTTT,CAWRAGESPLHF
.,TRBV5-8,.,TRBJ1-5,TGTGCCAGCAGCCAGGAATCCGGGACAATCTTACAGCCCCAGCATTTT,CASSQESGTILQPQHF
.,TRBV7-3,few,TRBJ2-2,TGTGCCAGCAGCAGGGGAACGAACACCGGGGAGCTGTTTTTT,CASSRGTNTGELFF
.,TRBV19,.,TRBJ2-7,TGTGCCAGTCGTGCCGTCCGGGAGCACGAGCAGTACTTC,CASRAVREHEQYF